These 18 T cell receptor beta chains were sequenced from one sample in a study of T cell changes during pregnancy in multiple sclerosis. Assay: immunoSEQ multiplex PCR; the TCRdb copy retains only in-frame clones and omits some. The sample lists approximately 70,000 clones; 80% to 95% were seen once. The sequenced sample was peripheral blood, obtained in the second trimester of pregnancy. The receptors derive from a female donor with multiple sclerosis, enrolled in a pregnancy study.

V and J are TRBV29-1 and TRBJ1-1; D uncertain. This CDR3 contains 13 residues. V lost 7 bases to trimming and J lost 4 bases, with 16 bases between them. Looked up from germline, CDR1 is SQVTM and CDR2 is ANQGSEA. The CDR3 loop is CSAGIRESTEAFF. The CDR3 DNA follows: TGCAGCGCGGGAATTAGGGAAAGCACTGAAGCTTTCTTT.

This clone appeared a single time. The chain carries TRBV11-2 and TRBJ1-1; 8 bases fit TRBD1. The CDR3 is 13 residues long. Germline CDR1 is SGHAT and CDR2 is FQNNGV. Losses at the gene ends were 3 bases for V and 11 bases for J; bases not matched to a gene: 8. The CDR3 coding sequence is TGTGCCAGCAGCTTGACGCAGGGGGCTAACGCTTTCTTT. Translation gives CASSLTQGANAFF.

V is TRBV14 and J is TRBJ1-1; D perhaps matches TRBD1 (5 bases). CDR1 and CDR2 from the germline V gene are SGHDN and FVKESK. V shed 4 bases and J shed 9 bases, with 15 bases lying between them. The CDR3 is made up of 13 amino acids. This CDR3 reads CASSLQGGTKAFF. The CDR3 DNA follows: TGTGCCAGCAGCCTACAAGGCGGGACGAAAGCTTTCTTT.

V is TRBV2 and J is TRBJ2-7; 7 bases align to TRBD2. The CDR3 length is 15 residues. Per the germline V gene, CDR1 is SNHLY and CDR2 is FYNNEI. Trimming cost V 3 bases and J 0 bases; bases outside gene matches: 5. This CDR3 reads CASSEDGRGSYEQYF. The DNA for the CDR3 is TGTGCCAGCAGTGAGGATGGGAGGGGCTCCTACGAGCAGTACTTC.

In its sample, this clone was seen once. The chain employs TRBV5-1 and TRBJ1-4; 7 nucleotides align to TRBD1. Germline V gene sequence: CDR1 SGHRS, CDR2 YFSETQ. Unmatched junction bases numbered 6, after V lost 0 bases and J lost 7 bases. The CDR3 spans 15 residues. The CDR3 protein is CASSLGQGGREKLFF. The CDR3 region has the DNA TGCGCCAGCAGCTTGGGGCAGGGGGGTCGTGAAAAACTGTTTTTT.

The chain employs TRBV6-4 and TRBJ2-3; TRBD2 aligns across 13 bases. V gave up 6 bases and J gave up 3 bases; unmatched junction bases: 3. The CDR3 spans 15 residues. Germline V lookup: CDR1 MRHNA, CDR2 SNTAGT. For the CDR3, the DNA is TGTGCCAGCAGCCCGGGACTAGCGGGAACAGATACGCAGTATTTT. It encodes CASSPGLAGTDTQYF.

The genes are TRBV29-1 and TRBJ2-7; 8 nucleotides agree with TRBD1. CDR1 is SQVTM and CDR2 is ANQGSEA in the germline V gene. CDR3 length equals 14 residues. The J segment lost 0 bases and the V segment lost 7 bases, leaving 8 bases of the junction unmatched. The CDR3 loop is CSASTGGSSYEQYF. The CDR3 DNA reads TGCAGCGCCTCTACAGGGGGTAGCTCCTACGAGCAGTACTTC.

V is TRBV5-1 and J is TRBJ1-4; weak D call: TRBD1 (6 bases). CDR3 length: 17 residues. Germline loops: CDR1 SGHRS, CDR2 YFSETQ. Trimming cost V 0 bases and J 7 bases, with 19 bases left between them. The CDR3 bases are TGCGCCAGCAGCTTGGGGAGCACAGGGCGGGCGCCTGAAAAACTGTTTTTT. Its protein product is CASSLGSTGRAPEKLFF.

The V gene is TRBV5-6, the J gene TRBJ2-7; maybe TRBD2 (5 bases). The CDR3 loop spans 13 amino acids. Germline values: CDR1 SGHDT, CDR2 YYEEEE. Trimming stripped 4 bases from V and 0 bases from J, with 8 bases between. The CDR3 DNA reads TGTGCCAGCAGCCGGAGGAACTCCTACGAGCAGTACTTC. Amino acid sequence: CASSRRNSYEQYF.

This sequence joins TRBV6-1 and TRBJ1-1; no definite D call. The CDR3 consists of 14 residues. The germline V gene encodes CDR1 MNHNS and CDR2 SASEGT. Trimming took off 5 bases at V and 2 bases at J, with 12 bases between the two ends. CDR3 DNA sequence: TGTGCCAGCAGTACTGACATTCCTAACACTGAAGCTTTCTTT. Residues: CASSTDIPNTEAFF.

The gene calls are TRBV6-6 and TRBJ2-1; TRBD2 matches at 9 bases. Per germline, CDR1 MNHNY and CDR2 SVGAGI (reference sequence). V dropped 6 bases and J dropped 9; count of bases not matched to a gene: 15. The CDR3 sequence is 16 residues long. The CDR3 protein is CASSYSGTSSLGEQFF. The CDR3 DNA sequence: TGTGCCAGCAGCTATTCCGGGACTAGCAGCTTGGGTGAGCAGTTCTTC.

The gene calls are TRBV7-9 and TRBJ2-1, with 10 bases identical to TRBD2. Losses at the gene ends were 1 base for V and 0 bases for J; bases not matched to a gene: 9. The length of the CDR3 is 19 residues. Germline CDR1 reads SEHNR; CDR2 reads FQNEAQ (reference sequence). CDR3 coding DNA: TGTGCCAGCAGCTTAGGGATTAGCGGGGGGTACGGCTCCTACAATGAGCAGTTCTTC. It codes for CASSLGISGGYGSYNEQFF.

A single count supports this clone. The gene calls are TRBV18 and TRBJ2-2; possible D gene TRBD2, 6 bases. In germline, CDR1 is KGHSH, CDR2 LQKENI. The V end lost 1 base, the J end lost 6 bases, and 15 bases lay between the germline ends. The CDR3 runs 16 residues. The CDR3 DNA reads TGTGCCAGCTCACCACGGAGGGTTGAAGTCGCCGGGGAGCTGTTTTTT. Encoded protein: CASSPRRVEVAGELFF.

The chain links TRBV5-1 to TRBJ1-1; 7 bases are shared with TRBD1. Per the germline V gene, CDR1 is SGHRS and CDR2 is YFSETQ. The CDR3 covers 13 residues. V shed 5 bases, J shed 2 bases, and the junction held 3 bases outside the gene matches. The CDR3 nucleotides read TGCGCCAGCAGAGAGGGGGCTAACACTGAAGCTTTCTTT. It translates to CASREGANTEAFF.

The chain recombines TRBV6-5 with TRBJ2-7; 8 bases fit TRBD1. Germline CDR1 is MNHEY and CDR2 is SVGAGI. This CDR3 is 15 amino acids long. V lost 6 bases, J lost 3 bases, and 10 bases stayed unmatched. CDR3 loop: CASSKSGTGVYEQYF. In nucleotides, the CDR3 is TGTGCCAGCAGCAAATCCGGGACAGGAGTCTACGAGCAGTACTTC.

The V call is TRBV15, the J call TRBJ1-4; D may be TRBD1 (5 bases). V lost 1 base to trimming and J lost 3 bases, with 9 bases between them. CDR1 and CDR2 from the germline V gene are LNHNV and YYDKDF (reference sequence). The CDR3 runs 15 residues. CDR3 coding DNA: TGTGCCACCAGCAGAGGGGGCACGTCTAATGAAAAACTGTTTTTT. Translating gives CATSRGGTSNEKLFF.

The chain joins TRBV10-1 to TRBJ1-3; no reliable D call. The CDR3 totals 13 residues. The ends were cut back, 10 bases at V and 8 bases at J, with 18 bases in the middle. Germline lookup yields CDR1 WNHNN and CDR2 SYGVQD (reference sequence). CDR3 in DNA: TGCGCCACCATTCCCGGGATTGTCGACACCATATATTTT. Its translation is CATIPGIVDTIYF.

The chain links TRBV27 to TRBJ1-6; no firm D call. CDR1 and CDR2 (germline): MNHEY, SMNVEV (reference sequence). The CDR3 extends over 14 amino acids. Trimming shortened V by 3 bases and J by 7 bases, and 10 bases separated the two germline ends. CDR3: CASSFGKENSPLHF. Written as DNA, the CDR3 is TGTGCCAGCAGTTTTGGCAAAGAAAATTCACCCCTCCACTTT.